Below are 32 T cell receptor beta chains sequenced from a single sample in a study of spatial heterogeneity in lung cancer. Study findings and constraints: Mutation counts in tumors were tracked by counts of expanded intratumoral alpha and beta TCRs.

Time point indicated: sample taken at primary tumor resection. TCRdb re-derived calls from the 5' RACE reads in MiXCR, one entry per CDR3 protein. This sample has about 10,000 distinct CDR3 sequences, with 5.5% to 7% found just once. For these receptors, no antigen is known. This sample comprised lung tumor tissue, obtained at surgery. The receptor set was obtained from a female donor with early-stage non-small cell lung cancer.

This clonotype is medium-sized in the sample. J is TRBJ1-6 and V is TRBV5-4; TRBD1 is a possible D gene (5 bases). This CDR3 spans 17 amino acids. Germline V gives CDR1 SGHNT, CDR2 YYREEE (reference sequence). V lost 4 bases to trimming and J lost 10 bases, with 24 bases between them. This CDR3 reads CASSPRDGIASRSPLHF. Here the CDR3 DNA reads TGTGCCAGCAGCCCACGGGACGGAATTGCCTCTCGGTCACCCCTCCACTTT.

The CDR3 is CSVVGLGLAAGELFF. The CDR3 coding sequence is TGCAGCGTTGTTGGCTTGGGACTAGCTGCCGGGGAGCTGTTTTTT. The V and J genes are TRBV29-1 and TRBJ2-2; 9 positions agree with TRBD2. Unmatched junction bases numbered 9, after V lost 4 bases and J lost 6 bases. Germline V gives CDR1 SQVTM, CDR2 ANQGSEA. This CDR3 comprises 15 residues.

This clonotype was counted ten times or more. The rearrangement joins TRBV9 to TRBJ2-3, with D perhaps matching TRBD2 (7 bases). This CDR3 has 17 residues. Per the germline V gene, CDR1 is SGDLS and CDR2 is YYNGEE. V was trimmed by 4 bases and J by 2 bases, leaving 20 bases between them. The CDR3 sequence is CASSPRGGFPSTDTQYF. Here the CDR3 DNA reads TGTGCCAGCAGCCCAAGGGGGGGGTTCCCATCCACAGATACGCAGTATTTT.

This clonotype has just a few counts. The genes are TRBV24-1 and TRBJ2-1; TRBD1 aligns across 9 bases. The CDR3 length is 14 residues. Germline CDR1 reads KGHDR; CDR2 reads SFDVKD. J was trimmed by 4 bases and V by 5 bases; bases with no gene match: 2. The CDR3 bases are TGTGCCACCAGTGTAGGACAGGGGTACAATGAGCAGTTCTTC. Amino acid sequence: CATSVGQGYNEQFF.

This clonotype came up a few times. V is TRBV20-1 and J is TRBJ1-2; perhaps TRBD1 as D (6 bases). Trimming pared 5 bases from V and 1 base from J, leaving 11 bases between. The CDR3 length is 13 residues. Germline V gene lookup returns CDR1 DFQATT and CDR2 SNEGSKA (reference sequence). CDR3 in amino acids: CSAARDINYGYTF. As DNA, the CDR3 is TGCAGTGCTGCCCGGGACATTAACTATGGCTACACCTTC.

This clonotype is medium-sized in the sample. This chain connects TRBV20-1 to TRBJ2-3, with 8 bases that match TRBD2. The V segment lost 5 bases and the J segment 5 bases; nucleotides outside the gene matches: 18. The CDR3 spans 17 residues. In germline, CDR1 is DFQATT, CDR2 SNEGSKA (reference sequence). The CDR3 nucleotides are TGCAGTGCTCCTCCAATTGTTGGGCGGGGGGCAAGAGATACGCAGTATTTT. Amino acid sequence: CSAPPIVGRGARDTQYF.

The sample holds many counts of this clonotype. The chain uses TRBV9 and TRBJ2-1; 10 bases map to TRBD2. V dropped 4 bases and J dropped 9; count of bases not matched to a gene: 10. There are 15 residues in the CDR3. Per germline, CDR1 SGDLS and CDR2 YYNGEE. The CDR3 DNA reads as TGTGCCAGCAGCCCTCAAGCGGGAGGGAACCGTGAGCAGTTCTTC. It specifies CASSPQAGGNREQFF.

This clonotype was observed a single time. A much larger clonotype is one base distant, so this may be a read error. This chain joins TRBV28 and TRBJ2-3, with no clear D. The germline gives CDR1 MDHEN, CDR2 SYDVKM. The CDR3 totals 11 residues. V was pared by 4 bases and J by 4 bases, with 3 bases between. The CDR3 DNA sequence: TGTGCCAGCAGTTACTCAGATACGCAGTATTTT. This sequence encodes CASSYSDTQYF.

This clonotype has at least ten counts. The CDR3 is CAIWEPGSRYTF. The DNA of the CDR3 is TGTGCCATCTGGGAGCCAGGGTCCCGCTACACCTTC. The chain recombines TRBV10-3 with TRBJ1-2, with D possibly matching TRBD1 (5 bases). The CDR3 length is 12 residues. Germline-derived CDR1 and CDR2 are ENHRY and SYGVKD. The V and J ends lost 8 bases and 9 bases respectively, with 16 bases between them.

This clonotype is classed as medium-sized. This chain connects TRBV7-2 to TRBJ2-3; the D is unclear. The germline CDR1 and CDR2 sequences are SGHTA and FQGNSA. V was shortened by 3 bases and J by 5 bases, with 9 bases between the two germline ends. The CDR3 has 13 residues. CDR3 bases: TGTGCCAGCAGCTTTTCTTCAGGAGATACGCAGTATTTT. This translates into CASSFSSGDTQYF.

This clonotype was seen a few times. J is TRBJ2-3 and V is TRBV27, with D unclear. V lost 5 bases and J lost 1, with 7 bases in between. From germline, CDR1 is MNHEY and CDR2 SMNVEV (reference sequence). This CDR3 has 13 amino acids. The CDR3 reads CASSPSRTDTQYF. The CDR3 nucleotides are TGTGCCAGCAGTCCCTCCCGCACAGATACGCAGTATTTT.

This clonotype was counted a few times. The V and J genes are TRBV28 and TRBJ2-7; either TRBD1 or TRBD2 may fit D (5 bases each). Germline values: CDR1 MDHEN, CDR2 SYDVKM. This CDR3 has 13 residues. The V and J ends lost 8 bases and 3 bases respectively, with 14 bases between them. CDR3 nucleotide sequence: TGTGCCAGCCTGGGGGTTGAGGGCTACGAGCAGTACTTC. Amino acid sequence: CASLGVEGYEQYF.

This clonotype is deemed large (0.1 to 1%). The chain carries TRBV10-3 and TRBJ2-5; no clear D gene. The ends were cut back, 7 bases at V and 2 bases at J, with 11 bases in the middle. The CDR3 consists of 13 residues. The germline V gene has CDR1 ENHRY and CDR2 SYGVKD. The CDR3 here is CAIKERQQETQYF. The CDR3, as DNA: TGTGCCATCAAAGAACGACAACAAGAGACCCAGTACTTC.

By share, this clonotype counts as medium-sized. This chain connects TRBV9 to TRBJ2-1, with D perhaps matching TRBD2 (7 bases). Germline lookup yields CDR1 SGDLS and CDR2 YYNGEE. CDR3 size: 15 residues. Trimming cost V 3 bases and J 7 bases, with 17 bases left between them. The CDR3 nucleotides are TGTGCCAGCAGCGGGACAGCGGGGATTTGGAATGAGCAGTTCTTC. It is translated as CASSGTAGIWNEQFF.

Many counts were recorded for this clonotype. V and J are TRBV6-2 or TRBV6-3 and TRBJ2-1; 9 bases match TRBD1. The CDR3 consists of 15 residues. Germline assignment: CDR1 MNHEY and CDR2 SVGEGT. J gave up 5 bases and V 4 bases, and 6 bases lay outside the gene matches. In nucleotides, the CDR3 is TGTGCCAGCAGTTTAGGGGACAGGGCCAACAATGAGCAGTTCTTC. Amino acid sequence: CASSLGDRANNEQFF.

Many counts were recorded for this clonotype. V usage is TRBV20-1 and J usage is TRBJ2-3; possibly TRBD2 for D (5 bases). The CDR3 consists of 15 residues. The ends were cut back, 1 base at V and 4 bases at J, with 15 bases in the middle. CDR1 is DFQATT and CDR2 is SNEGSKA in the germline V gene (reference sequence). The DNA of the CDR3 is TGCAGTGCTAGAGTGGACTCCTATACCGCAGATACGCAGTATTTT. It encodes CSARVDSYTADTQYF.

This clonotype was seen many times. The rearrangement joins TRBV2 to TRBJ1-5; weak D call: TRBD1 (5 bases). The CDR3 is 12 amino acids. CDR1 SNHLY and CDR2 FYNNEI come from the germline V gene. Trimming removed 8 bases from V and 9 bases from J, with 14 bases in between. CDR3 in amino acids: CASGVRDLPQHF. CDR3 coding DNA: TGTGCCAGCGGTGTCAGGGATCTGCCCCAGCATTTT.

Ten or more counts support this clonotype. CDR3 DNA sequence: TGCGCCAGCAGCTCGACAGGGAGCATGGCGAACATTCAGTACTTC. Protein: CASSSTGSMANIQYF. The V gene is TRBV5-1, the J gene TRBJ2-4; 7 bases line up with TRBD1. CDR3 size: 15 residues. Per the germline V gene, CDR1 is SGHRS and CDR2 is YFSETQ. The V and J ends lost 3 bases and 7 bases, in that order; junction bases with no gene match: 10.

This clonotype was recorded many times. V is TRBV4-3 and J is TRBJ2-1; D possibly matches TRBD1 or TRBD2 (7 bases each). The V end lost 0 bases, the J end lost 8 bases, and 17 bases lay between the germline ends. Germline values: CDR1 LGHNA, CDR2 YSLEER. The length of the CDR3 is 16 residues. Here the CDR3 reads CASSQEGRGGTDEQFF. The CDR3 DNA follows: TGCGCCAGCAGCCAAGAGGGCAGGGGGGGTACCGATGAGCAGTTCTTC.

The gene calls are TRBV20-1 and TRBJ2-7; 10 nucleotides line up with TRBD1. Germline-derived CDR1 and CDR2 are DFQATT and SNEGSKA (reference sequence). V gave up 5 bases and J gave up 6 bases; unmatched junction bases: 10. The CDR3 has 14 amino acids. The CDR3 here is CSARQTGTGVEQYF. For the CDR3, the DNA is TGCAGTGCTCGTCAGACCGGGACAGGGGTCGAGCAGTACTTC.

This clonotype is termed medium-sized. This rearrangement joins TRBV28 to TRBJ2-7, with D hard to call. Trimming took 3 bases from V and 6 from J, leaving 15 bases between them. CDR1 and CDR2 from the germline V gene are MDHEN and SYDVKM. This CDR3 has 14 amino acids. The CDR3 is CASSFIGVSAEQYF. CDR3 coding DNA: TGTGCCAGCAGTTTTATTGGGGTATCCGCCGAGCAGTACTTC.

This chain links TRBV4-3 with TRBJ1-4; D unclear. In germline, CDR1 is LGHNA, CDR2 YSLEER. This CDR3 is 14 amino acids long. V lost 0 bases and J lost 5, with 7 bases in between. CDR3 DNA sequence: TGCGCCAGCAGCCAAGACGGCTTAAATGAAAAACTGTTTTTT. Protein: CASSQDGLNEKLFF.

This clonotype occurred many times. This sequence joins TRBV23-1 and TRBJ2-4, with 9 bases aligning to TRBD1. TRBV23-1 is an ORF, and what it does is uncertain. Trimming removed 0 bases from V and 7 bases from J; junction bases left unmatched: 16. This CDR3 is 19 amino acids long. CDR3 amino acids: CASSQSYGTGCNGVNIQYF. In DNA, the CDR3 is TGCGCCAGCAGTCAATCTTACGGGACAGGGTGTAACGGCGTGAACATTCAGTACTTC.

This clonotype was seen ten or more times. The chain couples TRBV27 to TRBJ2-2; 8 bases line up with TRBD2. The junction had 13 bases not matched to a gene; V was cut back by 10 bases and J by 3 bases. Germline assignment: CDR1 MNHEY and CDR2 SMNVEV (reference sequence). The CDR3 sequence is 16 residues long. The CDR3 reads CAIRSGSILDTGELFF. In DNA, the CDR3 is TGTGCCATCCGAAGCGGGAGTATCTTGGACACCGGGGAGCTGTTTTTT.

This chain joins TRBV27 and TRBJ1-1, with a weak D call TRBD1 (5 bases). The germline gives CDR1 MNHEY, CDR2 SMNVEV (reference sequence). V lost 3 bases and J 9 bases, leaving 14 bases between the germline ends. There are 13 residues in the CDR3. CDR3 protein: CASSFGTAQKAFF. The CDR3 nucleotides are TGTGCCAGCAGTTTTGGGACTGCCCAGAAAGCTTTCTTT.

By its share, this clonotype is medium-sized. This chain joins TRBV20-1 and TRBJ2-3; 9 bases agree with TRBD2. CDR3 length: 18 residues. Germline values: CDR1 DFQATT, CDR2 SNEGSKA (reference sequence). After removal of 6 bases from V and 3 bases from J, the junction contained 19 bases not matched to a gene. The CDR3 DNA reads as TGCAGTGCCCCGGCTCTGGGCGGGAGGGCCGAGTCGACAGATACGCAGTATTTT. This translates into CSAPALGGRAESTDTQYF.

The chain couples TRBV25-1 to TRBJ1-4; possibly TRBD1 for D (5 bases). Per the germline V gene, CDR1 is MGHDK and CDR2 is SYGVNS. The CDR3 runs 15 residues. The V end was cut by 2 bases, the J end by 1 base, with 8 bases between. This chain's CDR3 is CASSEQRGTNEKLFF. The CDR3 DNA sequence: TGTGCCAGCAGTGAACAAAGGGGAACTAATGAAAAACTGTTTTTT.

This clonotype occurred many times. In DNA form, the CDR3 reads TGTGCCAGTAGCGACAGGGCCGGAGATACGCAGTATTTT. This encodes CASSDRAGDTQYF. J is TRBJ2-3 and V is TRBV19, with 7 bases aligning to TRBD1. CDR1 is LNHDA and CDR2 is SQIVND in the germline V gene (reference sequence). There are 13 residues in the CDR3. V lost 6 bases to trimming and J lost 5 bases; unmatched junction nucleotides: 5.

In its sample, this clonotype ranks as medium-sized. This rearrangement joins TRBV20-1 to TRBJ1-1; D is uncertain. Germline V CDR1 and CDR2: DFQATT, SNEGSKA (reference sequence). V lost 3 bases, J lost 1 base, and 12 bases lay in between. There are 14 residues in the CDR3. CDR3 sequence (DNA): TGCAGTGCTAGTAGGCAGGCAGCGAACACTGAAGCTTTCTTT. Amino acid sequence: CSASRQAANTEAFF.

This chain connects TRBV5-6 to TRBJ2-1, with D possibly being TRBD1 or TRBD2 (5 bases each). Germline CDR1 SGHDT, CDR2 YYEEEE. V dropped 4 bases and J dropped 8 bases, with 16 bases sitting between them. The CDR3 is 14 residues long. The CDR3 DNA is TGTGCCAGCAGCCAGGGACGGACCTCCGATGAGCAGTTCTTC. Its translation is CASSQGRTSDEQFF.

This clonotype was recorded many times. V usage is TRBV5-1 and J usage is TRBJ1-1, with a tentative D call TRBD1 (6 bases). From germline, CDR1 is SGHRS and CDR2 YFSETQ. Trimming left V 4 bases short and J 3 bases short, with 13 bases between. The CDR3 is made up of 14 amino acids. The CDR3 nucleotides read TGCGCCAGCAGCCGTCAACAGGGAGACACTGAAGCTTTCTTT. It specifies CASSRQQGDTEAFF. Using reference TRBV5-1 and TRBJ1-1 for the parts outside the CDR3, the full variable domain is KAGVTQTPRYLIKTRGQQVTLSCSPISGHRSVSWYQQTPGQGLQFLFEYFSETQRNKGNFPGRFSGRQFSNSRSEMNVSTLELGDSALYLCASSRQQGDTEAFFGQGTRLTVV.

Many counts were recorded for this clonotype. This chain uses TRBV12-3 or TRBV12-4 with TRBJ2-7; 9 nucleotides match TRBD2. There are 14 residues in the CDR3. V dropped 1 base and J dropped 3; count of bases not matched to a gene: 1. CDR3 amino acids: CASSLGSGGYEQYV. The CDR3 DNA follows: TGTGCCAGCAGTTTAGGTAGCGGGGGCTACGAGCAGTACGTC.